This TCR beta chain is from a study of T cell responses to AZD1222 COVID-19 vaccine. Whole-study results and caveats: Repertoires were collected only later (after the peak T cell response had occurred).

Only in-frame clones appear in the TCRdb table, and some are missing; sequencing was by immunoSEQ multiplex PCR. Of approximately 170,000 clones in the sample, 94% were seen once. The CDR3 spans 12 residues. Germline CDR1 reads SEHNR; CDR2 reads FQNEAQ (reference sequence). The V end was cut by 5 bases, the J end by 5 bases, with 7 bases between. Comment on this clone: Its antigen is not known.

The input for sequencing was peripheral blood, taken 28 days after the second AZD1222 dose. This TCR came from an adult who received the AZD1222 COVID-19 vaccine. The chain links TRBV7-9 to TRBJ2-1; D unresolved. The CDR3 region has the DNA TGTGCCAGCAGCCGAGGCAACAATGAGCAGTTCTTC. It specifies CASSRGNNEQFF.